A selection of T cell receptor beta chains follows, all from one sample in a study of high-grade serous ovarian cancer treatment subgroups. TCRdb's copy holds only in-frame clones and misses some; the assay was immunoSEQ multiplex PCR. Of 7,500 to 9,000 clones in the sample, 60% to 85% were seen once. Sample: tumor tissue. Source of these receptors: a human donor with high-grade serous ovarian cancer. The CDR3 runs from the conserved cysteine through the conserved F or W. A D gene is named only where the DNA matches it firmly. Only part of the rows carry a size: once, few, many, or a class if the clone is expanded.

abundance,v_gene,d_gene,j_gene,CDR3nt,CDR3aa
-,TRBV11-3,TRBD2,TRBJ2-2,TGTGCCAGCAGCTCCAGCCCAAGCGGGGACACCGGGGAGCTGTTTTTT,CASSSSPSGDTGELFF
-,TRBV30,-,TRBJ2-3,TGTGCCTGGAGTGTTGGCCCCGCGGATACGCAGTATTTT,CAWSVGPADTQYF
-,TRBV19,-,TRBJ1-1,TGTGCCAGTAGTCTCCGGGACGGAAGACTGAACACTGAAGCTTTCTTT,CASSLRDGRLNTEAFF
-,TRBV6-1,TRBD2,TRBJ2-3,TGTGCCAGCAGTGAAGCGGGCGGGGGGGCCACAGATACGCAGTATTTT,CASSEAGGGATDTQYF
-,TRBV29-1,-,TRBJ1-1,TGCAGCGTTGAAAGGGTGGCCCTTGAAGCTTTCTTT,CSVERVALEAFF
medium-sized,TRBV7-9,-,TRBJ2-5,TGTGCCAGCAGCTTAATAACAGGAAAAGAGACCCAGTACTTC,CASSLITGKETQYF
-,TRBV7-2,TRBD1,TRBJ2-1,TGTGCCAGCAGCTTGACAGGGCTAGGGCAGTTCTTC,CASSLTGLGQFF
-,TRBV9,-,TRBJ2-1,TGTGCCAGCAGCCTGGGGGGATTTGGGGAGCAGTTCTTC,CASSLGGFGEQFF
-,TRBV7-9,TRBD1,TRBJ1-4,TGTGCCAGCAGCCCCAGGGGGCAGGGGGCCTTTGAAAAACTGTTTTTT,CASSPRGQGAFEKLFF
-,TRBV11-2,TRBD2,TRBJ2-7,TGTGCCATCGGGGGGTGGAGCTCCTACGAGCAGTACTTC,CAIGGWSSYEQYF
few,TRBV5-6,-,TRBJ1-4,TGTGCCAGCAGCTTGACCGGAATAGCTAATGAAAAACTGTTTTTT,CASSLTGIANEKLFF
-,TRBV21-1,-,TRBJ2-3,TGTGCCAGCAAGGGGCAGCGGCGCACAGATACGCAGTATTTT,CASKGQRRTDTQYF
-,TRBV19,-,TRBJ1-2,TGTGCCAGTAGTCGGGCCTCCGATTTCCATGGCTACACCTTC,CASSRASDFHGYTF
-,TRBV7-8,-,TRBJ2-1,TGTGCCAGCAGCTCCATAAATTACGTCTATGAGCAGTTCTTC,CASSSINYVYEQFF
-,TRBV5-4,-,TRBJ2-3,TGTGCCAGCAGCTTGGTCGGGGGCGCCTCCACAGATACGCAGTATTTT,CASSLVGGASTDTQYF
-,TRBV12-5,-,TRBJ2-5,TGTGCTAGTGGTATACAGGGAGGCCAGTACTTC,CASGIQGGQYF
-,TRBV7-8,-,TRBJ2-7,TGTGCCAGCAGCTTACAGGCCTACGAGCAGTACTTC,CASSLQAYEQYF
few,TRBV5-1,TRBD1,TRBJ2-7,TGCGCCAGCACCAGACAGGGCACATACGAGCAGTACTTC,CASTRQGTYEQYF
-,TRBV15,-,TRBJ2-3,TGTGCCACCAGCGGCGGGGGGTGGACAGGGGGCACAGATACGCAGTATTTT,CATSGGGWTGGTDTQYF
-,TRBV29-1,-,TRBJ1-5,TGCAGCGTTGGTTGGGCATTGGACCAGCCCCAGCATTTT,CSVGWALDQPQHF
-,TRBV4-1,-,TRBJ1-1,TGCGCCAGCAGCCATCTCAGGGACACTGAAGCTTTCTTT,CASSHLRDTEAFF
-,TRBV2,TRBD1,TRBJ2-5,TGTGCCAGCTTCGCCGGACAGGGGCGAGAGACCCAGTACTTC,CASFAGQGRETQYF
-,TRBV28,TRBD1,TRBJ2-1,TGTGCCGCAGGCAGGGGGTCCTACAATGAGCAGTTCTTC,CAAGRGSYNEQFF
-,TRBV11-2,-,TRBJ1-1,TGTGCCAGCAGCTTAGTCCTGGGAGCTACTGAAGCTTTCTTT,CASSLVLGATEAFF
-,TRBV5-4,TRBD2,TRBJ2-1,TGTGCCAGCAGCTTGGGAGCGGGGGGATACAATGAGCAGTTCTTC,CASSLGAGGYNEQFF
once,TRBV7-2,TRBD1,TRBJ1-4,TGTGCCAGCAGCTTAGCAGGACAGGGGGCTAGACTTTTTTTT,CASSLAGQGARLFF
-,TRBV7-7,-,TRBJ2-1,TGTGCCAGCAGCCCCGGGACTGCCTTGTCCTACAATGAGCAGTTCTTC,CASSPGTALSYNEQFF
-,TRBV5-1,TRBD2,TRBJ2-3,TGCGCCAGCAGCTTTGGACTAGCCTCAGATACGCAGTATTTT,CASSFGLASDTQYF
few,TRBV5-1,-,TRBJ1-5,TGCGCCAGCAGCCTGGGTACAGATCAGCCCCAGCATTTT,CASSLGTDQPQHF